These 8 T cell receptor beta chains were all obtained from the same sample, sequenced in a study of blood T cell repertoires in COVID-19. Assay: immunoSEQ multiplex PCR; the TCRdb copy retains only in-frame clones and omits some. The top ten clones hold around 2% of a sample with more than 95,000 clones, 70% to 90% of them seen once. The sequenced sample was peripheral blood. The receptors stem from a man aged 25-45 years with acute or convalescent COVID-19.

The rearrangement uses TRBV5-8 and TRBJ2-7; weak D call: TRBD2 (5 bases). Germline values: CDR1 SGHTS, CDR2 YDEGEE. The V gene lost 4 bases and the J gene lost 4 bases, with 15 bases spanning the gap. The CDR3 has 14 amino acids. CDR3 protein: CASSIRGSTYEQYV. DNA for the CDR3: TGTGCCAGCAGCATCCGGGGTTCCACGTACGAGCAGTACGTC.

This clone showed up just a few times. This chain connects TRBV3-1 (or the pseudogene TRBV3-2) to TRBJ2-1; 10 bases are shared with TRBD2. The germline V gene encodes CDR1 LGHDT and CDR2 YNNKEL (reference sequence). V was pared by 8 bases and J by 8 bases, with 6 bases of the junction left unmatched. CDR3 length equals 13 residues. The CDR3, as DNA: TGTGCCAGCTCTAGCGGGAGTCGGGATGAGCAGTTCTTC. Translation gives CASSSGSRDEQFF.

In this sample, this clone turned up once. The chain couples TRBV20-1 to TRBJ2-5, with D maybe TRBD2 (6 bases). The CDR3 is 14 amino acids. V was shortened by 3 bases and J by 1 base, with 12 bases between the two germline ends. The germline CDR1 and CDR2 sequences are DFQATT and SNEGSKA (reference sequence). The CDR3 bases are TGCAGTGCTAGTGGCGGGATACCCCAAGAGACCCAGTACTTC. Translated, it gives CSASGGIPQETQYF.

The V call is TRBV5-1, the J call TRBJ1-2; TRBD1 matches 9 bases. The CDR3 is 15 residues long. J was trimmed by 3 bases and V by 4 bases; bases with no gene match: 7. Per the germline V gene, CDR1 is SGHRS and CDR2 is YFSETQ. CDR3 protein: CASSPGQGRDYGYTF. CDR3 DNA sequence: TGCGCCAGCAGCCCGGGACAGGGCCGGGACTATGGCTACACCTTC.

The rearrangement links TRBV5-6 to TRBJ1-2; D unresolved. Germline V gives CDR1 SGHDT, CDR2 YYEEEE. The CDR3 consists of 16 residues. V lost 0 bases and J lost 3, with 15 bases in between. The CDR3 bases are TGTGCCAGCAGCTTGGCTATCCCCCCTCTTGACTATGGCTACACCTTC. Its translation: CASSLAIPPLDYGYTF.

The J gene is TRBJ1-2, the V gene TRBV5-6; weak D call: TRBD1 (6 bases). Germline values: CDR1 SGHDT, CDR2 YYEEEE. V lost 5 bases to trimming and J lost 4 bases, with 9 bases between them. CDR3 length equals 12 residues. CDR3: CASRQGGYGYTF. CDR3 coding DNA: TGTGCCAGCAGACAGGGTGGCTATGGCTACACCTTC.

Here the CDR3 DNA reads TGCGCCAGCACAGTAGCGGGGGGAATGGAGACCCAGTACTTC. This sequence encodes CASTVAGGMETQYF. V gene TRBV5-1 combines with J gene TRBJ2-5; 10 bases are shared with TRBD2. J gave up 5 bases and V 6 bases, and 7 bases lay outside the gene matches. The CDR3 is 14 residues long. Germline CDR1 is SGHRS and CDR2 is YFSETQ.

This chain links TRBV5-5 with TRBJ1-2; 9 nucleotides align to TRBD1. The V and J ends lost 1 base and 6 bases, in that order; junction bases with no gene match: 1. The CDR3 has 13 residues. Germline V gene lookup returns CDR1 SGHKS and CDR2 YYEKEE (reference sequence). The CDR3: CASSLWTGDGYTF. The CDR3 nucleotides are TGTGCCAGCAGCTTGTGGACAGGGGATGGCTACACCTTC.